The 11 T cell receptor beta chains in this list originate from one sample, sequenced in a study of shared clonotypes between healthy human individuals. TCRdb's table, derived via immunoSEQ multiplex PCR, lists solely in-frame clones and lacks some. The sample contains about half a million clones, about four fifths of which appear only once. The sample consisted of PBMCs. The receptor source for this set is a middle-aged woman in good health. Some clones in this sample may be carry-over from other donors' samples.

V and J are TRBV7-9 and TRBJ2-1; D remains ambiguous. The CDR3 contains 15 residues. Per the germline V gene, CDR1 is SEHNR and CDR2 is FQNEAQ (reference sequence). V gave up 5 bases and J gave up 4 bases, with 15 bases separating them. In DNA, the CDR3 is TGTGCCAGCAGCCTCCGAGACCCCCGATACAATGAGCAGTTCTTC. Translation: CASSLRDPRYNEQFF.

The V and J genes are TRBV5-4 and TRBJ2-3; no clear D gene. The V end was cut by 0 bases, the J end by 4 bases, with 9 bases between. The CDR3 covers 14 residues. Per germline, CDR1 SGHNT and CDR2 YYREEE (reference sequence). The CDR3 region is CASSLEHIADTQYF. In nucleotides, the CDR3 is TGTGCCAGCAGCTTGGAGCATATCGCAGATACGCAGTATTTT.

The V and J genes are TRBV6-5 and TRBJ2-5; D possibly corresponds to TRBD2 (5 bases). Trimming shortened V by 7 bases and J by 4 bases, and 19 bases separated the two germline ends. The CDR3 is 15 amino acids. The germline V gene encodes CDR1 MNHEY and CDR2 SVGAGI. The CDR3 region has the DNA TGTGCCAGCACCGAGGGCCTAACCCTAGGAGAGACCCAGTACTTC. It yields the protein CASTEGLTLGETQYF.

This clone was seen more than once but under ten times. The gene calls are TRBV7-6 and TRBJ2-5; 14 bases are shared with TRBD2. CDR1 is SGHVS and CDR2 is FNYEAQ in the germline V gene. This CDR3 region has 15 residues. V was pared by 4 bases and J by 2 bases, with 0 bases of the junction left unmatched. The CDR3 nucleotides are TGTGCCAGCAGCTGGACTAGCGGGAGGCAAGAGACCCAGTACTTC. Its protein product is CASSWTSGRQETQYF.

This clone has a handful of counts. Other nucleotide sequences from this sample produce the same CDR3. The V gene is TRBV30, the J gene TRBJ1-2; D is unresolved. The V gene's germline CDR1 is GTSNPN and CDR2 SVGIG (reference sequence). Trimming removed 0 bases at V and 5 bases at J, with 4 bases between. The CDR3 contains 11 residues. The CDR3, as DNA: TGTGCCTGGAGTGTCGGGTATGGCTACACCTTC. Translated: CAWSVGYGYTF. Full variable domain (missing parts from reference TRBV30 and TRBJ1-2): SQTIHQWPATLVQPVGSPLSLECTVEGTSNPNLYWYRQAAGRGLQLLFYSVGIGQISSEVPQNLSASRPQDRQFILSSKKLLLSDSGFYLCAWSVGYGYTFGSGTRLTVV.

The sample holds a few counts of this clone. V and J are TRBV19 and TRBJ1-1; 9 bases map to TRBD1. There are 16 residues in the CDR3. CDR1 is LNHDA, CDR2 SQIVND, per germline (reference sequence). V trimming: 5 bases; J trimming: 3 bases; junction bases outside the gene matches: 10. The CDR3 nucleotides are TGTGCCAGTAGTCCCCAACAGGGGGCAGGAGACACTGAAGCTTTCTTT. Translation gives CASSPQQGAGDTEAFF.

The rearrangement uses TRBV6-5 and TRBJ2-3; 7 bases fit TRBD1. V trimming: 4 bases; J trimming: 1 base; junction bases outside the gene matches: 8. Germline CDR1 reads MNHEY; CDR2 reads SVGAGI. The CDR3 totals 16 residues. CDR3 sequence (DNA): TGTGCCAGCAGTTGGGGACAGTCGACGGGCACAGATACGCAGTATTTT. It encodes CASSWGQSTGTDTQYF.

The rearrangement joins TRBV10-3 to TRBJ1-1, with D tentatively TRBD1 (5 bases). This CDR3 contains 15 residues. V was clipped by 6 bases and J by 6 bases, with 20 bases between them. Germline assignment: CDR1 ENHRY and CDR2 SYGVKD. The DNA for the CDR3 is TGTGCCATCAGCCGGGACCCACAGGCTATTTCTGAAGCTTTCTTT. Translation: CAISRDPQAISEAFF.

V and J are TRBV29-1 and TRBJ2-7, with a tentative D call TRBD2 (6 bases). Trimming stripped 3 bases from V and 5 bases from J, with 17 bases between. CDR1 and CDR2 from the germline V gene are SQVTM and ANQGSEA. The CDR3 is 14 amino acids. DNA for the CDR3: TGCAGCGTTGATGCTTCTAGCGATGGGAACGAGCAGTACTTC. Protein sequence: CSVDASSDGNEQYF.

The gene calls are TRBV7-9 and TRBJ2-5; D is uncertain. Gene TRBJ2-7 matches the end of the DNA better, so the J call may be wrong. The CDR3 sequence is 14 residues long. CDR1 and CDR2 (germline): SEHNR, FQNEAQ (reference sequence). The CDR3 nucleotides read TGTGCCAGCAGCTTAGCGGGCCAACTCTACGAGCAGTACTTC. Protein product: CASSLAGQLYEQYF.

In regard to this clone: Other DNA variants within this sample encode the same CDR3. The V gene is TRBV2, the J gene TRBJ2-1; 13 bases match TRBD2. This CDR3 region has 15 residues. J lost 4 bases, V lost 6 bases, and 3 bases had no gene match. Germline V gene sequence: CDR1 SNHLY, CDR2 FYNNEI. The CDR3 DNA is TGTGCCAGCAGGGGACTAGCGGGGCCGTACAATGAGCAGTTCTTC. It yields the protein CASRGLAGPYNEQFF.